The source of this T cell receptor (beta chain) is a study of cytomegalovirus exposure and HLA in healthy donors. Study conclusions and caveats: A previous analysis found most TCR beta V segments productive roughly 90% or roughly 30% of the time.

Germline V lookup: CDR1 SGDLS, CDR2 YYNGEE. CDR3 length equals 12 residues. V lost 0 bases and J 9 bases, leaving 7 bases between the germline ends. As concerns this clone: Antigen specificity is unknown.

The PCR ran on 60 Vbeta and 13 Jbeta primers. Method: immunoSEQ multiplex PCR; TCRdb's copy keeps in-frame clones and lacks some. The sample lists fewer than 200,000 clones, about 79% occurring once. The sequence came from a female donor in good health and CMV-seronegative. The sequencing sample was made of PBMCs. V is TRBV9 and J is TRBJ2-1, with D possibly being TRBD2 (6 bases). The CDR3 sequence is CASSVVGSEQFF. For the CDR3, the DNA is TGTGCCAGCAGCGTAGTCGGGAGTGAGCAGTTCTTC.